These T cell receptor beta chains were read from a single sample in a study of blood T cells in healthy people across ages. TCRdb ran MiXCR on the 5' RACE reads and lists one entry per CDR3 protein. The sample holds over 1,200,000 distinct CDR3 sequences, around 55% seen once. Source material: blood. The receptors derive from a man in his late teens or twenties in good health. Each CDR3 is given with its conserved first and last residue. D genes are given only for firm matches. Only some rows state a clone size, as once, few, many or a class for expanded clones.

size,V,J,D,DNA,CDR3
.,TRBV4-3,TRBJ2-5,.,TGCGCCAGCAGCCAAGATTTAGGGGAGGAGCAGTACTTC,CASSQDLGEEQYF
.,TRBV28,TRBJ1-1,.,TGTGCCACCAGGAGGGGCTTTGACACTGAAGCTTTCTTT,CATRRGFDTEAFF
few,TRBV7-2,TRBJ2-5,.,TGTGCCAGCAGCTTAGTAGGGGTTGGGGGAGTAGGAGAGACCCAGTACTTC,CASSLVGVGGVGETQYF
.,TRBV7-2,TRBJ2-3,.,TGTGCCAGCAGCTCCGCTCCCGGGATATCGTCAGATACGCAGTATTTT,CASSSAPGISSDTQYF
once,TRBV6-2/TRBV6-3,TRBJ2-7,TRBD1,TGTGCCACCACAGGGGAATCCTACGAGCAGTACTTC,CATTGESYEQYF
.,TRBV20-1,TRBJ1-2,.,TGCAGTGCTAGAGATTTTCGGAGCGAGAACTATGGCTACACCTTC,CSARDFRSENYGYTF
few,TRBV29-1,TRBJ2-7,TRBD1,TGCAGCGTCCGGACAGGAACCAGCTACGAGCAGTACTTC,CSVRTGTSYEQYF
.,TRBV6-1,TRBJ2-6,.,TGTGCCAGCAGTGAAGACAGGTATGCTGCTAGGGCCAACGTCCTGACTTTC,CASSEDRYAARANVLTF
once,TRBV3-1,TRBJ2-5,TRBD2,TGTGCCAGCAGCCAAGAGGGAGCTGGCGGGAGCTATGAGACCCAGTACTTC,CASSQEGAGGSYETQYF
few,TRBV7-9,TRBJ1-2,.,TGTGCCAGCATCCCGGTGGGGTTTGATGGCTACACCTTC,CASIPVGFDGYTF
few,TRBV20-1,TRBJ2-3,TRBD2,TGCAGTACACTGACTAGCGGGAGGACAGATACGCAGTATTTT,CSTLTSGRTDTQYF
.,TRBV11-2,TRBJ1-2,.,TGTGCCAGCAGCTTAGGGCGGGAGGGGATTATATATGGCTACACCTTC,CASSLGREGIIYGYTF
.,TRBV27,TRBJ2-5,.,TGTGCCAGCAGGGAGCGACAGGGACTGTCACGGGAGACCCAGTACTTC,CASRERQGLSRETQYF
.,TRBV11-2,TRBJ1-4,TRBD1,TGTGCCACCAAGGGACAGGGATATGAAAAACTGTTTTTT,CATKGQGYEKLFF
.,TRBV7-9,TRBJ1-2,TRBD1,TGTGCCAGCAGTCCTCGGACAGGGGAAGCTAACTATGGCTACACCTTC,CASSPRTGEANYGYTF
.,TRBV6-5,TRBJ1-1,.,TGTGCCAGCAGTACCGATCCGGGACACTTGAACACTGAAGCTTTCTTT,CASSTDPGHLNTEAFF
.,TRBV12-3/TRBV12-4,TRBJ1-1,.,TGTGCCAGCAGTTTAATGGGGTACACTGAAGCTTTCTTT,CASSLMGYTEAFF
.,TRBV7-2,TRBJ2-1,TRBD2,TGTGCCAGCAGTCTAAGCGGGAGGGTCAGGGAGCAGTTCTTC,CASSLSGRVREQFF
once,TRBV2,TRBJ1-1,.,TGTGCCAGCCTGGAGAACGTCGGGTTAGCTTTCTTT,CASLENVGLAFF
.,TRBV12-3/TRBV12-4,TRBJ2-3,.,TGTGCCAGCAGTGCCCGACCAGCAGATGTGCAGTATTTT,CASSARPADVQYF
.,TRBV7-8,TRBJ2-1,TRBD1,TGTGCCAGCAGTTCAGGGGGACAGTACAATGAGCAGTTCTTC,CASSSGGQYNEQFF
.,TRBV28,TRBJ1-2,.,TGTGCCAGCAGTTCCTGGTTCAACAGGGCAGGAGTGGGGTATGGCTACACCTTC,CASSSWFNRAGVGYGYTF
.,TRBV5-5,TRBJ2-1,.,TGTGCCAGCAGCTCTAAAGGGGCACCGAGCTCCTACAATGAGCAGTTCTTC,CASSSKGAPSSYNEQFF
.,TRBV18,TRBJ2-7,TRBD1,TGTGCCAGCTCACGGATACAGGGGCCCCTGGAGCAGTACTTC,CASSRIQGPLEQYF
.,TRBV20-1,TRBJ2-3,TRBD2,TGCAGTGCTGGCGGGGAGGGTCGGGGCACAGATACGCAGTATTTT,CSAGGEGRGTDTQYF
.,TRBV6-1,TRBJ2-1,TRBD2,TGTGCCAGCAGTGCAACTCCGGGACTAGCGCACAATGAGCAGTTCTTC,CASSATPGLAHNEQFF
few,TRBV7-2,TRBJ2-3,.,TGTGCCAGCAGCTTAGAGCAAAGCACAGATACGCAGTATTTT,CASSLEQSTDTQYF
.,TRBV27,TRBJ2-5,.,TGTGCCAGCAGTCGTTGGAGCGCGATCCAAGAGACCCAGTACTTC,CASSRWSAIQETQYF
.,TRBV5-5,TRBJ1-4,TRBD1,TGTGCCAGCAGCTTGAACCGGGACAGTAATGAAAAACTGTTTTTT,CASSLNRDSNEKLFF
many,TRBV20-1,TRBJ1-5,TRBD1,TGCAGTGCTGGACCGGGACAGGGGGCATATGGGAATCAGCCCCAGCATTTT,CSAGPGQGAYGNQPQHF
.,TRBV20-1,TRBJ2-3,.,TGCAGTGCTAGGACTGACCCCACAGATACGCAGTATTTT,CSARTDPTDTQYF
.,TRBV21-1,TRBJ2-5,.,TGTGCCAGCAGCAAAGGTGGCGGGGGACCCAAAGAGACCCAGTACTTC,CASSKGGGGPKETQYF
.,TRBV20-1,TRBJ2-4,TRBD1,TGCAGTGCTAGAGGACAGGGGTGGAAAAGTCGGAGCGAAAACATTCAGTACTTC,CSARGQGWKSRSENIQYF
few,TRBV27,TRBJ2-6,.,TGTGCCAGCAGCCGCCAAGGGGTCTCTGGGGCCAACGTCCTGACTTTC,CASSRQGVSGANVLTF
.,TRBV6-6,TRBJ2-5,TRBD2,TGTGCCAGCAGATCCAGCGGGGGTTGGGAGACCCAGTACTTC,CASRSSGGWETQYF
few,TRBV20-1,TRBJ2-7,.,TGCAGTGCTAGAGATAGGAGGACAGCCATCTACGAGCAGTACTTC,CSARDRRTAIYEQYF
.,TRBV4-3,TRBJ1-2,.,TGCGCCAGCAGCCAAGAACGACCTTCAGTGGGCTACACCTTC,CASSQERPSVGYTF
many,TRBV3-1,TRBJ2-7,TRBD2,TGTGCCAGCAGCCAAGGCCTTCGGGACTATCAATCCTACGAGCAGTACTTC,CASSQGLRDYQSYEQYF
.,TRBV6-5,TRBJ2-7,.,TGTGCCAGCAGTTACCGGTCCGACAATGAGCAGTACTTC,CASSYRSDNEQYF
.,TRBV4-1,TRBJ2-1,.,TGCGCCAGCAGCCAAGAACCGCGCGTCACCTACAATGAGCAGTTCTTC,CASSQEPRVTYNEQFF
.,TRBV20-1,TRBJ2-4,.,TGCAGTACGGGTATAGCCAAAAACATTCAGTACTTC,CSTGIAKNIQYF
few,TRBV15,TRBJ2-3,.,TGTGCCACCAATCCAGGCCATCGTGGAGATACGCAGTATTTT,CATNPGHRGDTQYF
.,TRBV6-5,TRBJ1-2,TRBD1,TGTGCCAGCAGTTACGAGGCCGGACAGGGACTCTTAGGATCGGGTGGCTACACCTTC,CASSYEAGQGLLGSGGYTF
.,TRBV4-1,TRBJ2-7,TRBD1,TGCGCCAGCAGCCAGGTGCACACCAGGGGGCAGAGCGAGCAGTACTTC,CASSQVHTRGQSEQYF
.,TRBV14,TRBJ2-3,.,TGTGCCAGCAGCCGCACCGGGTCAGCCGATACGCAGTATTTT,CASSRTGSADTQYF
.,TRBV5-6,TRBJ2-7,.,TGTGCCAGCAGCCCGAACCGCCGGGACATCTGGGGGTCCTACGAGCAGTACTTC,CASSPNRRDIWGSYEQYF
few,TRBV2,TRBJ2-1,.,TGTGCCAGCAGTGACCTAGCACCGGACTACAATGAGCAGTTCTTC,CASSDLAPDYNEQFF
.,TRBV27,TRBJ2-7,TRBD1,TGTGCCAGCAGTAAGACAGGGGGCGAGCAGTACTTC,CASSKTGGEQYF
.,TRBV2,TRBJ2-5,.,TGTGCCAGCAGTGAATCTGGGGCCCTGGGCTCGGAGACCCAGTACTTC,CASSESGALGSETQYF
.,TRBV20-1,TRBJ1-6,TRBD1,TGCAGTGCTAGAGATCAGGGGGGGCCCTATAATTCACCCCTCCACTTT,CSARDQGGPYNSPLHF
.,TRBV6-5,TRBJ2-7,.,TGTGCCAGCAGTTACGCAGACACGAACTACGAGCAGTACTTC,CASSYADTNYEQYF
.,TRBV7-9,TRBJ1-4,.,TGTGCCAGCAGCTCCCTTCGGGGGGTGTTGGAAAAACTGTTTTTT,CASSSLRGVLEKLFF
.,TRBV5-4,TRBJ2-7,.,TGTGCCAGCAGCACCGACGGCAGGGGATTTTTCGAGCAGTACTTC,CASSTDGRGFFEQYF